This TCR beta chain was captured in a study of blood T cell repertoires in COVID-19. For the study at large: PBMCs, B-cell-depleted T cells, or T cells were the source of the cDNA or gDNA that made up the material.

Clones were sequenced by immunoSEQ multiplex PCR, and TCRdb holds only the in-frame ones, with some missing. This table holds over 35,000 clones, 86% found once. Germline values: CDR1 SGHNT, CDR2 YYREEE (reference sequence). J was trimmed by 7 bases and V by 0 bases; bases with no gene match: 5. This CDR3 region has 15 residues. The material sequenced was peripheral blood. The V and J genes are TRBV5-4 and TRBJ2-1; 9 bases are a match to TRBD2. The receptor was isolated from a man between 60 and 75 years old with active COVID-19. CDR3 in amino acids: CASSLVAGVNNEQFF. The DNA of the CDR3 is TGTGCCAGCAGCTTGGTAGCGGGAGTGAATAATGAGCAGTTCTTC.